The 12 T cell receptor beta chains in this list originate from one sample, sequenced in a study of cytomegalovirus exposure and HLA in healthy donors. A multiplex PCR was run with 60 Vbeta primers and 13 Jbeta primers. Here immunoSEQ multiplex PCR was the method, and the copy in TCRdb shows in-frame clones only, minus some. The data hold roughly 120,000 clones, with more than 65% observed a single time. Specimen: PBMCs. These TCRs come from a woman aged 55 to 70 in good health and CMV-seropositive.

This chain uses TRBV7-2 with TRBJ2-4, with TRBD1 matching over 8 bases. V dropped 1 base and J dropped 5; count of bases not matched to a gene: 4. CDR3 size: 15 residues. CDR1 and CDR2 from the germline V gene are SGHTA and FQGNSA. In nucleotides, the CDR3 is TGTGCCAGCAGCTTAGATCAGGGGGCTCAAAACATTCAGTACTTC. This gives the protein CASSLDQGAQNIQYF.

The CDR3 region has the DNA TGTGCCAGCAGCTTGGACCCCCCGACAGGGGGGTATGGCTACACCTTC. Its translation is CASSLDPPTGGYGYTF. V is TRBV5-4 and J is TRBJ1-2; TRBD1 aligns across 9 bases. Germline V CDR1 and CDR2: SGHNT, YYREEE (reference sequence). J was trimmed by 5 bases and V by 0 bases; bases with no gene match: 8. CDR3 length: 16 amino acids.

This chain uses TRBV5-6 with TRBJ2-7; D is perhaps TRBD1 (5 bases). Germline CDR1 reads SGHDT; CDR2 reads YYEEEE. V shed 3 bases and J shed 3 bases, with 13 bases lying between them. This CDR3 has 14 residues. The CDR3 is CASSSIDRLYEQYF. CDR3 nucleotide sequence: TGTGCCAGCAGCTCGATCGACAGACTCTACGAGCAGTACTTC.

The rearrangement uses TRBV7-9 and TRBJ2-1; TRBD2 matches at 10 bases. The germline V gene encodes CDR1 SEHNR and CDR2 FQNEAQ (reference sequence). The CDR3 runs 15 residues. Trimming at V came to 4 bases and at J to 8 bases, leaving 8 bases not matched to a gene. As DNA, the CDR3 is TGTGCCAGCAGCTCAAAAGGGACTAGCGTCGATGAGCAGTTCTTC. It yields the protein CASSSKGTSVDEQFF.

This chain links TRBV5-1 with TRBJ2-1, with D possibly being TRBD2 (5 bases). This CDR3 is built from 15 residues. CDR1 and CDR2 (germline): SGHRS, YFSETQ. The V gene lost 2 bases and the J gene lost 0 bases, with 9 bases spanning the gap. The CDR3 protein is CASSLGLSSYNEQFF. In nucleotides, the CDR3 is TGCGCCAGCAGCTTAGGACTGAGCTCCTACAATGAGCAGTTCTTC.

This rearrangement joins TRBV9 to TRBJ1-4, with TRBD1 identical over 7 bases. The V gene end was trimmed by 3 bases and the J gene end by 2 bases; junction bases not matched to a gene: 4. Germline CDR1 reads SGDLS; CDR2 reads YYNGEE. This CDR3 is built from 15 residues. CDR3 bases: TGTGCCAGCAGCGAGGGACAGATGACTAATGAAAAACTGTTTTTT. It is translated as CASSEGQMTNEKLFF.

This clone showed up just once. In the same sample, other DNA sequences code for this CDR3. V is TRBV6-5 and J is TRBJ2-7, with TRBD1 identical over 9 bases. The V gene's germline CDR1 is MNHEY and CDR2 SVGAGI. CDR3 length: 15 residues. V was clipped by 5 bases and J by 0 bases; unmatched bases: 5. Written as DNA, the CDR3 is TGTGCCAGCAGTCGGACAGGGGTCTCCTCCTACGAGCAGTACTTC. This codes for CASSRTGVSSYEQYF.

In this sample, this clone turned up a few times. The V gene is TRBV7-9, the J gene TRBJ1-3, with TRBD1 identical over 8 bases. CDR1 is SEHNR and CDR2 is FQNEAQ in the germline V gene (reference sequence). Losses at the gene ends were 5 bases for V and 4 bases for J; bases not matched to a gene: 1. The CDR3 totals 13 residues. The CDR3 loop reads CASSRDRGNTIYF. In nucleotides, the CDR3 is TGTGCCAGCAGCAGGGACAGGGGAAACACCATATATTTT. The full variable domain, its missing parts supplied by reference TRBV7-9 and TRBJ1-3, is DTGVSQNPRHKITKRGQNVTFRCDPISEHNRLYWYRQTLGQGPEFLTYFQNEAQLEKSRLLSDRFSAERPKGSFSTLEIQRTEQGDSAMYLCASSRDRGNTIYFGEGSWLTVV.

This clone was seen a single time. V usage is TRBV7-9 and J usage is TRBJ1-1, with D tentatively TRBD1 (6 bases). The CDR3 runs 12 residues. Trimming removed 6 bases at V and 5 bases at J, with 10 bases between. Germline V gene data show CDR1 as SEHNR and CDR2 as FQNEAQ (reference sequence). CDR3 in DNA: TGTGCCAGCAGACCTCAGGGGACTGAAGCTTTCTTT. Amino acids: CASRPQGTEAFF.

The DNA for the CDR3 is TGCGCCAGCAGCATCGGGACAGGTCAGCCCCAGCATTTT. Protein product: CASSIGTGQPQHF. The rearrangement links TRBV5-1 to TRBJ1-5; TRBD1 aligns across 8 bases. Looked up from germline, CDR1 is SGHRS and CDR2 is YFSETQ. V shed 4 bases, J shed 6 bases, and the junction held 3 bases outside the gene matches. The CDR3 is 13 amino acids.

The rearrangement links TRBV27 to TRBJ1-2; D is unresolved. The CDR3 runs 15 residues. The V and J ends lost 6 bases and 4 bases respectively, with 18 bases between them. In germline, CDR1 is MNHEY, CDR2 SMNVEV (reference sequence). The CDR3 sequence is CASSRREGSGYGYTF. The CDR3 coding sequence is TGTGCCAGCAGCCGACGTGAGGGATCAGGCTATGGCTACACCTTC.

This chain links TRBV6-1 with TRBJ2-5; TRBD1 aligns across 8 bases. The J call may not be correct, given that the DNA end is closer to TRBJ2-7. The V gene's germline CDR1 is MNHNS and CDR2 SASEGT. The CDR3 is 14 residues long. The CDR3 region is CASSDYRGSYEQYF. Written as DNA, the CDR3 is TGTGCCAGCAGTGACTACAGGGGGAGCTACGAGCAGTACTTC.